This T cell receptor (beta chain) was captured by sequencing in a study of shared clonotypes between healthy human individuals. CDR1 and CDR2 from the germline V gene are SNHLY and FYNNEI. The CDR3 has 14 amino acids. V shed 7 bases, J shed 7 bases, and the junction held 10 bases outside the gene matches. The method was immunoSEQ multiplex PCR; TCRdb's version includes in-frame clones alone and lacks a portion of them. The data show about 490,000 clones, 79% seen once. Nashville, Tennessee was home to all donors, each a Caucasian adult. When samples were unsorted, tens of millions of PBMCs were used for genomic DNA. A word on this clone: A much more abundant neighbour one base away suggests this may be a read error.

Material for sequencing was PBMCs. The chain uses TRBV2 and TRBJ1-5; 7 bases map to TRBD1. This TCR was recovered from a woman between 40 and 55 years old in good health. Some clones in this sample may be carry-over from other donors' samples. CDR3 sequence reads: CASMSIGGRQPQHF. CDR3 DNA sequence: TGTGCCAGCATGTCTATAGGGGGCCGACAGCCCCAGCATTTT.